The next 20 T cell receptor beta chains were all read from a single sample in a study of identical twins. TCRdb ran MiXCR on the 5' RACE reads and lists one entry per CDR3 protein. The profile covers some 440,000 distinct CDR3 sequences, with 24% appearing a single time and 2.9% taken by the ten largest. These data were likewise used in another study, on T cells expressing NK-cell markers.

Sequences were obtained from CD4+ T cells sorted from blood. These receptors were taken from a woman under 30 in good health.

This clonotype has more than one count but fewer than ten. Here the CDR3 reads CASKTGGESYEQYF. As DNA, the CDR3 is TGTGCCAGCAAAACAGGGGGCGAATCCTACGAGCAGTACTTC. The chain employs TRBV6-1 and TRBJ2-7, with 9 positions matching TRBD1. The CDR3 is made up of 14 amino acids. Germline-derived CDR1 and CDR2 are MNHNS and SASEGT. J was trimmed by 1 base and V by 7 bases; bases with no gene match: 5.

This chain links TRBV6-1 with TRBJ1-5; D gene unclear. The V end was cut by 4 bases, the J end by 4 bases, with 17 bases between. The CDR3 consists of 16 residues. Germline CDR1 is MNHNS and CDR2 is SASEGT. The CDR3 protein is CASSGGKNVGNQPQHF. The CDR3 coding sequence is TGTGCCAGCAGTGGCGGAAAGAACGTTGGTAATCAGCCCCAGCATTTT.

As DNA, the CDR3 is TGTGCCAGCAGCCCGGGACTACCCAACCAAGAATCCCAGTACTTC. This translates into CASSPGLPNQESQYF. The chain is built from TRBV5-5 and TRBJ2-5; 7 bases are a match to TRBD2. This CDR3 region has 15 residues. Germline trimming cut 4 bases from V and 9 bases from J; bases unmatched to any gene: 15. Per germline, CDR1 SGHKS and CDR2 YYEKEE (reference sequence).

The rearrangement joins TRBV29-1 to TRBJ2-7; D possibly corresponds to TRBD2 (5 bases). The ends were cut back, 7 bases at V and 6 bases at J, with 19 bases in the middle. Germline lookup yields CDR1 SQVTM and CDR2 ANQGSEA. This CDR3 is built from 13 residues. CDR3 in amino acids: CSANTRPAGEQYF. The CDR3 nucleotides read TGCAGCGCCAATACTAGGCCGGCAGGCGAGCAGTACTTC.

The chain is built from TRBV5-1 and TRBJ2-2; 9 bases are a match to TRBD1. Trimming cost V 0 bases and J 5 bases; bases outside gene matches: 5. This CDR3 contains 16 residues. Germline assignment: CDR1 SGHRS and CDR2 YFSETQ. The CDR3 sequence: CASSLDGTGLTGELFF. In DNA, the CDR3 is TGCGCCAGCAGCTTGGATGGGACAGGGCTTACCGGGGAGCTGTTTTTT.

This clonotype has just a few counts. The rearrangement uses TRBV7-9 and TRBJ2-7; tentatively, D is TRBD1 (6 bases). CDR3 length: 13 residues. Germline V gene data show CDR1 as SEHNR and CDR2 as FQNEAQ (reference sequence). V was cut by 3 bases and J by 3 bases, with 9 bases left in between. The DNA of the CDR3 is TGTGCCAGCAGCTTTACAGGGATCTACGAGCAGTACTTC. It yields the protein CASSFTGIYEQYF.

The table lists this clonotype with a few counts. The chain uses TRBV6-2 or TRBV6-3 and TRBJ2-1; 8 nucleotides line up with TRBD2. With 6 bases clipped from V and 9 bases from J, the junction kept 10 bases outside the gene matches. CDR3 length equals 14 residues. Per the germline V gene, CDR1 is MNHEY and CDR2 is SVGEGT. The CDR3 DNA reads TGTGCCAGCAGGAAGCGGCGGGAGGAGATTGAGCAGTTCTTC. Translation: CASRKRREEIEQFF.

The table lists this clonotype with many counts. This chain links TRBV10-3 with TRBJ2-3, with TRBD1 identical over 7 bases. CDR3 size: 13 residues. V was pared by 7 bases and J by 2 bases, with 3 bases of the junction left unmatched. The germline V gene has CDR1 ENHRY and CDR2 SYGVKD. The CDR3 nucleotides are TGTGCCATCAAGGGGGCGGACACAGATACGCAGTATTTT. It translates to CAIKGADTDTQYF.

The chain employs TRBV14 and TRBJ1-1, with TRBD1 as a possible D gene (5 bases). The V and J ends lost 0 bases and 0 bases respectively, with 11 bases between them. The length of the CDR3 is 16 residues. Per germline, CDR1 SGHDN and CDR2 FVKESK. The CDR3 nucleotides are TGTGCCAGCAGCCAAGATGTGGGACGGCTGAACACTGAAGCTTTCTTT. Translated, it gives CASSQDVGRLNTEAFF.

The rearrangement joins TRBV3-1 to TRBJ2-1; 8 positions match TRBD2. Losses at the gene ends were 3 bases for V and 6 bases for J; bases not matched to a gene: 10. Germline V gene sequence: CDR1 LGHDT, CDR2 YNNKEL (reference sequence). The length of the CDR3 is 16 residues. CDR3 in amino acids: CASSQDPGLGGNEQFF. CDR3 nucleotide sequence: TGTGCCAGCAGCCAGGATCCGGGACTAGGAGGCAATGAGCAGTTCTTC.

This clonotype was picked up a small number of times. This chain connects TRBV6-5 to TRBJ2-1; 11 bases align to TRBD2. This CDR3 contains 17 residues. Germline V CDR1 and CDR2: MNHEY, SVGAGI. With V trimmed by 0 bases and J by 4 bases, 5 bases remained unmatched. The DNA of the CDR3 is TGTGCCAGCAGTTACTCAGTCGGGACTAGCGGATACAATGAGCAGTTCTTC. Protein: CASSYSVGTSGYNEQFF.

This clonotype was counted between two and nine times. J is TRBJ2-5 and V is TRBV29-1; TRBD1 aligns across 9 bases. The CDR3 contains 13 residues. Per germline, CDR1 SQVTM and CDR2 ANQGSEA. V trimming: 6 bases; J trimming: 4 bases; junction bases outside the gene matches: 6. CDR3 residues: CSVGQGGGETQYF. CDR3 sequence (DNA): TGCAGCGTGGGACAGGGAGGAGGAGAGACCCAGTACTTC.

This clonotype has more than one count but fewer than ten. This chain uses TRBV5-1 with TRBJ2-7; 10 nucleotides match TRBD2. From germline, CDR1 is SGHRS and CDR2 YFSETQ. The CDR3 consists of 15 residues. Germline trimming cut 0 bases from V and 3 bases from J; bases unmatched to any gene: 3. This CDR3 reads CASSLVGTSDYEQYF. Written as DNA, the CDR3 is TGCGCCAGCAGCTTGGTCGGGACTAGCGACTACGAGCAGTACTTC.

This clonotype has more than one count but fewer than ten. This chain links TRBV18 with TRBJ1-1; D unresolved. The CDR3 extends over 13 amino acids. The germline V and J ends were trimmed by 7 bases and 0 bases, with 9 bases remaining between them. Germline V gene sequence: CDR1 KGHSH, CDR2 LQKENI. The CDR3 DNA follows: TGTGCCAGCTTGGGTAATTTGAACACTGAAGCTTTCTTT. This sequence encodes CASLGNLNTEAFF.

The chain couples TRBV20-1 to TRBJ2-5, with TRBD1 matching 8 bases. Germline CDR1 is DFQATT and CDR2 is SNEGSKA (reference sequence). CDR3 size: 13 residues. The J segment lost 2 bases and the V segment lost 6 bases, leaving 5 bases of the junction unmatched. The CDR3 nucleotides are TGCAGTGCCCCCCGGACAGGGCAAGAGACCCAGTACTTC. Translated, it gives CSAPRTGQETQYF.

V and J are TRBV6-1 and TRBJ2-3, with 9 bases that match TRBD1. With V trimmed by 7 bases and J by 1 base, 3 bases remained unmatched. Germline-derived CDR1 and CDR2 are MNHNS and SASEGT. CDR3 length: 14 residues. The CDR3 sequence is CASMWTGGTDTQYF. The CDR3 DNA is TGTGCCAGCATGTGGACAGGGGGCACAGATACGCAGTATTTT.

Here the CDR3 reads CASSLAGFRGPGEQFF. CDR3 sequence (DNA): TGTGCCAGCAGCTTAGCGGGCTTCCGGGGCCCGGGGGAGCAGTTCTTC. This chain joins TRBV11-1 and TRBJ2-1; D might be TRBD1 or TRBD2, each matching 5 bases. The germline gives CDR1 SGHAT, CDR2 FQDESV (reference sequence). The CDR3 loop spans 16 amino acids. V was cut by 0 bases and J by 10 bases, with 19 bases left in between. The full variable domain, its missing parts supplied by reference TRBV11-1 and TRBJ2-1, is EAEVAQSPRYKITEKSQAVAFWCDPISGHATLYWYRQILGQGPELLVQFQDESVVDDSQLPKDRFSAERLKGVDSTLKIQPAELGDSAMYLCASSLAGFRGPGEQFFGPGTRLTVL.

The chain is built from TRBV20-1 and TRBJ2-1; TRBD1 or TRBD2 may be the D gene (5 bases each). The CDR3 is 14 residues long. The germline CDR1 and CDR2 sequences are DFQATT and SNEGSKA (reference sequence). The ends were cut back, 6 bases at V and 3 bases at J, with 15 bases in the middle. In nucleotides, the CDR3 is TGCAGTGCCCAAAGAGGGGCTAGCTACAATGAGCAGTTCTTC. Its translation: CSAQRGASYNEQFF.

J is TRBJ2-7 and V is TRBV27, with 9 bases matching TRBD1. Germline-derived CDR1 and CDR2 are MNHEY and SMNVEV (reference sequence). This CDR3 is built from 15 residues. The ends lost 2 bases at V and 4 bases at J; junction bases unmatched: 6. CDR3 amino acids: CASSLGQGREYEQYF. The CDR3 nucleotides read TGTGCCAGCAGTTTAGGACAGGGGAGGGAGTACGAGCAGTACTTC.

This clonotype was seen only once. The J gene is TRBJ2-1, the V gene TRBV7-8; 8 bases align to TRBD2. CDR1 is SGHVS, CDR2 FQNEAQ, per germline. The CDR3 has 15 amino acids. The J segment lost 8 bases and the V segment lost 4 bases, leaving 10 bases of the junction unmatched. CDR3 loop: CASSWRGAGRDEQFF. CDR3 bases: TGTGCCAGCAGCTGGCGGGGGGCCGGGAGGGATGAGCAGTTCTTC.